Each of the 29 T cell receptor beta chains below was sequenced from the same sample in a study of T cells after yellow fever vaccination. Each CDR3 protein is one row after TCRdb ran MiXCR on the 5' RACE reads. The profile covers roughly 62,000 distinct CDR3 sequences, with around 6.5% appearing a single time and under 45% taken by the ten largest. The sample consisted of CD8+ T cells sorted from PBMCs, taken on the day of the first yellow fever vaccination. All receptors derive from a man younger than 35 who received the YFV17D yellow fever vaccine.

This clonotype was picked up many times. The CDR3 here is CASSLHNQPQHF. The CDR3, as DNA: TGTGCCAGCAGTTTACACAATCAGCCCCAGCATTTT. V usage is TRBV27 and J usage is TRBJ1-5; D remains ambiguous. The CDR3 totals 12 residues. Trimming stripped 2 bases from V and 3 bases from J, with 2 bases between. Germline V gives CDR1 MNHEY, CDR2 SMNVEV (reference sequence).

This clonotype was seen repeatedly, ten times or more. The chain links TRBV29-1 to TRBJ1-2; weak D call: TRBD1 (6 bases). Trimming pared 1 base from V and 2 bases from J, leaving 26 bases between. Per germline, CDR1 SQVTM and CDR2 ANQGSEA. This CDR3 contains 19 residues. CDR3 bases: TGCAGCGTTGAAGGGGACATCGCTTTTTCGATTCAAGGGAACTATGGCTACACCTTC. Encoded protein: CSVEGDIAFSIQGNYGYTF.

As to this clonotype: A much larger clone differs by one base, so this may be a read error. Here the CDR3 reads CSAAEQSYEQYF. The CDR3 DNA sequence: TGCAGTGCCGCAGAACAGAGCTACGAGCAGTACTTC. V usage is TRBV20-1 and J usage is TRBJ2-7; D remains ambiguous. Per germline, CDR1 DFQATT and CDR2 SNEGSKA (reference sequence). V was shortened by 6 bases and J by 3 bases, with 12 bases between the two germline ends. The CDR3 is made up of 12 amino acids.

The chain employs TRBV6-5 and TRBJ2-1; 11 nucleotides align to TRBD2. CDR3 size: 16 residues. J gave up 2 bases and V 2 bases, and 2 bases lay outside the gene matches. Germline V lookup: CDR1 MNHEY, CDR2 SVGAGI. The CDR3: CASSYGTSGAYNEQFF. The CDR3 bases are TGTGCCAGCAGTTACGGGACTAGCGGAGCCTACAATGAGCAGTTCTTC.

This clonotype appeared many times. The gene calls are TRBV3-1 and TRBJ1-5; the D gene is possibly TRBD1 (5 bases). This CDR3 contains 14 residues. V shed 4 bases and J shed 6 bases, with 13 bases lying between them. The germline CDR1 and CDR2 sequences are LGHDT and YNNKEL (reference sequence). CDR3 in amino acids: CASSPDRDFQPQHF. As DNA, the CDR3 is TGTGCCAGCAGCCCAGACAGAGACTTTCAGCCCCAGCATTTT.

The rearrangement links TRBV6-2 or TRBV6-3 to TRBJ1-1; TRBD1 aligns across 7 bases. This CDR3 has 14 amino acids. Germline V CDR1 and CDR2: MNHEY, SVGEGT. The junction had 8 bases not matched to a gene; V was cut back by 6 bases and J by 4 bases. CDR3 sequence reads: CASSPRGAGTEAFF. Written as DNA, the CDR3 is TGTGCCAGCAGCCCCAGGGGGGCCGGCACTGAAGCTTTCTTT.

This clonotype was seen a few times. This rearrangement joins TRBV15 to TRBJ2-7; D remains unclear. V dropped 5 bases and J dropped 3 bases, with 20 bases sitting between them. Germline assignment: CDR1 LNHNV and CDR2 YYDKDF (reference sequence). The CDR3 consists of 16 residues. CDR3 protein: CATSPEAVGGRYEQYV. CDR3 in DNA: TGTGCCACCAGCCCTGAGGCGGTTGGCGGACGCTACGAGCAGTACGTC.

This clonotype has a count of ten or more. This rearrangement joins TRBV6-1 to TRBJ2-2, with 7 positions matching TRBD2. The V and J ends lost 6 bases and 0 bases, in that order; junction bases with no gene match: 4. Germline V CDR1 and CDR2: MNHNS, SASEGT. This CDR3 spans 15 amino acids. The CDR3 coding sequence is TGTGCCAGCAGCCCCGCGGGGGCGAACACCGGGGAGCTGTTTTTT. Translated, it gives CASSPAGANTGELFF.

Ten or more counts support this clonotype. For the CDR3, the DNA is TGTGCCAGCAGCCCCACAGGGTCGAATCAGCCCCAGCATTTT. Its translation is CASSPTGSNQPQHF. The J gene is TRBJ1-5, the V gene TRBV11-2, with D maybe TRBD1 (6 bases). The CDR3 has 14 amino acids. The V gene lost 5 bases and the J gene lost 4 bases, with 12 bases spanning the gap. The germline CDR1 and CDR2 sequences are SGHAT and FQNNGV.

This clonotype was observed many times. V is TRBV14 and J is TRBJ2-3; a possible D gene is TRBD2 (6 bases). This CDR3 is built from 15 residues. Germline V gives CDR1 SGHDN, CDR2 FVKESK. V gave up 3 bases and J gave up 4 bases, with 14 bases separating them. CDR3 nucleotides: TGTGCCAGCAGCCACCGGGACTCGGGCCCAGATACGCAGTATTTT. It codes for CASSHRDSGPDTQYF.

This clonotype has only a few counts. The chain uses TRBV7-9 and TRBJ1-2; unclear D gene. CDR1 SEHNR and CDR2 FQNEAQ come from the germline V gene (reference sequence). The CDR3 has 15 residues. Trimming left V 0 bases short and J 0 bases short, with 8 bases between. CDR3 bases: TGTGCCAGCAGCTTAGCCCCCGGGTCTAACTATGGCTACACCTTC. Protein sequence: CASSLAPGSNYGYTF.

Concerning this clonotype itself: A read error may explain this, as a much larger clone is one base away. The chain employs TRBV4-2 and TRBJ2-1, with 8 bases matching TRBD2. The CDR3 has 16 residues. Germline lookup yields CDR1 LGHNA and CDR2 YNFKEQ. The CDR3 here is CDSSQDKSGGYNEQFF. CDR3 sequence (DNA): TGTGACAGCAGCCAGGATAAAAGCGGGGGCTACAATGAGCAGTTCTTC.

The rearrangement uses TRBV6-5 and TRBJ1-4, with 8 bases matching TRBD1. This CDR3 is built from 17 residues. With V trimmed by 2 bases and J by 8 bases, 13 bases remained unmatched. In germline, CDR1 is MNHEY, CDR2 SVGAGI. DNA of the CDR3: TGTGCCAGCAGTTACCCAATCCTACAGGGGGGGTCGGAAAAACTGTTTTTT. Its translation is CASSYPILQGGSEKLFF.

This clonotype was counted ten times or more. This sequence joins TRBV25-1 and TRBJ2-1; D is unclear. Germline V gives CDR1 MGHDK, CDR2 SYGVNS. The CDR3 is 13 residues long. The V end was cut by 3 bases, the J end by 7 bases, with 10 bases between. In DNA, the CDR3 is TGTGCCAGCAGTGATTCCGGCGGAAATGAGCAGTTCTTC. The encoded protein is CASSDSGGNEQFF.

In this sample, this clonotype turned up many times. The rearrangement uses TRBV4-1 and TRBJ1-2; possible D gene TRBD1, 5 bases. This CDR3 region has 12 residues. The germline V gene has CDR1 MGHRA and CDR2 YSYEKL. V gave up 0 bases and J gave up 7 bases, with 6 bases separating them. CDR3 nucleotides: TGCGCCAGCAGCCAAGATGGGGGTGGCTACACCTTC. Amino acids: CASSQDGGGYTF.

This sequence joins TRBV6-5 and TRBJ2-5; D may correspond to TRBD1 or TRBD2 (7 bases each). Trimming removed 2 bases from V and 2 bases from J, with 12 bases in between. Germline V gene sequence: CDR1 MNHEY, CDR2 SVGAGI. The CDR3 spans 15 residues. This CDR3 reads CASSYAGGAQETQYF. CDR3 coding DNA: TGTGCCAGCAGTTACGCAGGGGGGGCTCAAGAGACCCAGTACTTC.

This clonotype was counted at least ten times. V and J are TRBV4-3 and TRBJ1-3; D may be TRBD1 (5 bases). Germline V gene lookup returns CDR1 LGHNA and CDR2 YSLEER. Trimming removed 3 bases from V and 0 bases from J, with 12 bases in between. There are 16 residues in the CDR3. The CDR3 is CASSQTPGSSGNTIYF. CDR3 coding DNA: TGCGCCAGCAGCCAGACCCCAGGGAGCTCTGGAAACACCATATATTTT.

Remarks on this clonotype: At one boundary the junction diverges from the germline segment, which might be a read error. V gene TRBV12-3 or TRBV12-4 combines with J gene TRBJ2-6; the D call may be TRBD1 or TRBD2 (6 bases each). The CDR3 consists of 15 residues. This chain's CDR3 is CASSFRGLGANALTF. CDR3 DNA sequence: TGTGCCAGCAGTTTTCGGGGGCTTGGGGCCAACGCCCTGACTTTC.

This clonotype was seen many times. The genes are TRBV18 and TRBJ2-5; 13 bases fit TRBD2. The germline V gene has CDR1 KGHSH and CDR2 LQKENI. V lost 0 bases and J lost 5; bases outside the gene matches: 0. The CDR3 is 15 amino acids. The CDR3 nucleotides read TGTGCCAGCTCACCACCGACTAGCGGGGGGGAGACCCAGTACTTC. The encoded protein is CASSPPTSGGETQYF.

This clonotype was detected a few times. The genes are TRBV11-3 and TRBJ2-7; TRBD1 is a possible D gene (6 bases). The CDR3 runs 13 residues. V shed 4 bases and J shed 6 bases, with 13 bases lying between them. CDR1 is SGHNT, CDR2 YENEEA, per germline. CDR3 coding DNA: TGTGCCAGCAGCTACCTGCAGGGGTCCGAGCAGTACTTC. This translates into CASSYLQGSEQYF.

This clonotype was counted ten times or more. The CDR3 nucleotides read TGTGCCGGGACCGGGAAGAACACCGGGGAGCTGTTTTTT. Translating gives CAGTGKNTGELFF. This chain connects TRBV7-9 to TRBJ2-2; D may match TRBD1 or TRBD2 (5 bases each). V lost 11 bases, J lost 1 base, and 11 bases lay in between. CDR1 and CDR2 (germline): SEHNR, FQNEAQ (reference sequence). This CDR3 spans 13 amino acids.

Many counts were recorded for this clonotype. The rearrangement links TRBV4-3 to TRBJ1-6; a weak D match, TRBD1 (6 bases). V was trimmed by 2 bases and J by 13 bases, leaving 15 bases between them. Germline V gene data show CDR1 as LGHNA and CDR2 as YSLEER. The CDR3 is 14 residues long. The CDR3 coding sequence is TGCGCCAGCAGCCAACACTCAGGGGAGAGGCCCCTCCACTTT. Translation: CASSQHSGERPLHF.

The rearrangement links TRBV2 to TRBJ2-5; D may be TRBD1 (7 bases). Germline assignment: CDR1 SNHLY and CDR2 FYNNEI. CDR3 size: 16 residues. The V end was cut by 5 bases, the J end by 5 bases, with 21 bases between. Here the CDR3 DNA reads TGTGCCAGCAGTAGGCCGTACAGGGGACTTCAGGAGACCCAGTACTTC. This sequence encodes CASSRPYRGLQETQYF.

In this sample, this clonotype turned up many times. The chain links TRBV11-1 to TRBJ2-5, with 15 bases matching TRBD2. V lost 8 bases, J lost 2 bases, and 12 bases stayed unmatched. This CDR3 has 18 amino acids. The germline gives CDR1 SGHAT, CDR2 FQDESV (reference sequence). The CDR3 DNA sequence: TGTGCCAGCTCGCAATGGACTAGCGGGGGGGCGGGACAAGAGACCCAGTACTTC. This translates into CASSQWTSGGAGQETQYF.

This chain joins TRBV11-1 and TRBJ2-6; 7 bases match TRBD1. V lost 6 bases, J lost 0 bases, and 11 bases stayed unmatched. The CDR3 consists of 18 residues. The germline V gene encodes CDR1 SGHAT and CDR2 FQDESV (reference sequence). CDR3 sequence reads: CASSSTGTVHSGANVLTF. The CDR3 DNA sequence: TGTGCCAGCAGTTCGACCGGGACAGTCCACTCTGGGGCCAACGTCCTGACTTTC.

This clonotype occurred many times. The chain links TRBV6-5 to TRBJ2-7; tentative D call: TRBD1 (6 bases). Trimming removed 0 bases at V and 4 bases at J, with 16 bases between. This CDR3 has 16 residues. CDR1 and CDR2 from the germline V gene are MNHEY and SVGAGI. The CDR3 is CASSYSREGGFYEQYV. The DNA for the CDR3 is TGTGCCAGCAGTTACTCTCGGGAAGGGGGATTTTACGAGCAGTACGTC.

This chain links TRBV5-4 with TRBJ1-1; D is possibly TRBD1 (5 bases). The CDR3 consists of 14 residues. Germline lookup yields CDR1 SGHNT and CDR2 YYREEE (reference sequence). V was shortened by 0 bases and J by 5 bases, with 11 bases between the two germline ends. For the CDR3, the DNA is TGTGCCAGCAGCTTGGTGGGACCGGGGACTGAAGCTTTCTTT. Translated: CASSLVGPGTEAFF.

This clonotype was detected ten times or more. V usage is TRBV4-3 and J usage is TRBJ2-7; 10 bases are a match to TRBD1. In germline, CDR1 is LGHNA, CDR2 YSLEER. CDR3 length: 16 amino acids. The V gene end was trimmed by 2 bases and the J gene end by 7 bases; junction bases not matched to a gene: 11. CDR3 loop: CASSQKFGTGDAEQYF. In DNA form, the CDR3 reads TGCGCCAGCAGCCAAAAGTTTGGGACAGGGGATGCTGAGCAGTACTTC.

V and J are TRBV5-4 and TRBJ1-1; no clear D gene. The CDR3 sequence is 14 residues long. Trimming left V 4 bases short and J 1 base short, with 11 bases between. Germline CDR1 and CDR2: SGHNT and YYREEE (reference sequence). CDR3: CASSRKGTNTEAFF. The CDR3 nucleotides are TGTGCCAGCAGCCGGAAGGGAACGAACACTGAAGCTTTCTTT.